The rows below give T cell receptor beta chains drawn from one sample of a study of regulatory dendritic cells for organ transplantation. For these receptors, no antigen is known. TCRdb's table, derived via immunoSEQ multiplex PCR, lists solely in-frame clones and lacks some. The sample shows approximately 12,000 clones, approximately 79% of them seen only once. Sequenced input: naive CD8+ T cells from blood cultured with regulatory dendritic cells. The receptors shown here come from a human donor in good health. CDR3s include the opening cysteine and the closing phenylalanine or tryptophan. Fields, in order: D gene, J gene, V gene, clone size, CDR3 length, CDR3 protein, CDR3 DNA. D genes are given only for firm matches. Clone size is stated in some rows and not others, as once, few, many or a class when expanded.

D: TRBD1
J: TRBJ2-7
V: TRBV19
size: -
length: 14
CDR3: CASSMGQGPYEQYF
DNA: TGTGCCAGTAGTATGGGACAGGGTCCCTACGAGCAGTACTTC

D: TRBD2
J: TRBJ2-3
V: TRBV25-1
size: few
length: 16
CDR3: CASSDFRAGVEDTQYF
DNA: TGTGCCAGCAGTGATTTTCGAGCGGGGGTCGAGGATACGCAGTATTTT

D: TRBD1
J: TRBJ2-4
V: TRBV19
size: -
length: 15
CDR3: CASSIPTGFKNIQYF
DNA: TGTGCCAGTAGTATCCCGACAGGGTTCAAAAACATTCAGTACTTC

D: -
J: TRBJ1-3
V: TRBV7-2
size: -
length: 15
CDR3: CASSFSDISGNTIYF
DNA: TGTGCCAGCAGCTTCTCGGACATTTCTGGAAACACCATATATTTT

D: -
J: TRBJ1-6
V: TRBV7-2
size: -
length: 18
CDR3: CASSLAKRQKLYNSPLHF
DNA: TGTGCCAGCAGCTTAGCGAAGAGACAGAAACTATATAATTCACCCCTCCACTTT

D: -
J: TRBJ2-7
V: TRBV11-1
size: -
length: 15
CDR3: CASSLGAGISYEQYF
DNA: TGTGCCAGCAGCCTCGGGGCGGGGATCTCCTACGAGCAGTACTTC

D: TRBD1
J: TRBJ1-1
V: TRBV6-5
size: -
length: 16
CDR3: CASSYSHRGRETEAFF
DNA: TGTGCCAGCAGTTACTCGCACAGGGGGCGGGAGACTGAAGCTTTCTTT

D: -
J: TRBJ2-7
V: TRBV4-1
size: -
length: 14
CDR3: CASSQDGLSYEQYF
DNA: TGCGCCAGCAGCCAAGATGGGCTGTCCTACGAGCAGTACTTC

D: -
J: TRBJ2-3
V: TRBV7-9
size: few
length: 14
CDR3: CASSLVSSTDTQYF
DNA: TGTGCCAGCAGCTTAGTTTCGAGCACAGATACGCAGTATTTT

D: -
J: TRBJ1-2
V: TRBV7-9
size: -
length: 13
CDR3: CASSLARKDGYTF
DNA: TGTGCCAGCAGCTTAGCGCGGAAAGATGGCTACACCTTC

D: TRBD2
J: TRBJ2-2
V: TRBV7-6
size: once
length: 12
CDR3: CAGTKGSGELFF
DNA: TGTGCCGGGACTAAAGGTTCTGGGGAGCTGTTTTTT

D: -
J: TRBJ1-2
V: TRBV5-1
size: -
length: 15
CDR3: CASSLGRGPNYGYTF
DNA: TGCGCCAGCAGCTTGGGCAGGGGCCCGAACTATGGCTACACCTTC

D: -
J: TRBJ1-2
V: TRBV7-9
size: -
length: 17
CDR3: CASSPPGAGRTNYGYTF
DNA: TGTGCCAGCAGCCCTCCTGGGGCAGGGAGGACTAACTATGGCTACACCTTC

D: TRBD2
J: TRBJ2-1
V: TRBV19
size: few
length: 15
CDR3: CASSIASGGSNEQFF
DNA: TGTGCCAGTAGTATCGCTAGCGGGGGGTCCAATGAGCAGTTCTTC

D: TRBD1
J: TRBJ1-1
V: TRBV9
size: few
length: 15
CDR3: CASSQRQGANTEAFF
DNA: TGTGCCAGCAGCCAAAGACAGGGGGCAAACACTGAAGCTTTCTTT

D: -
J: TRBJ1-1
V: TRBV5-1
size: -
length: 14
CDR3: CASSLGGGYTEAFF
DNA: TGCGCCAGCAGCTTGGGGGGGGGATACACTGAAGCTTTCTTT

D: -
J: TRBJ1-1
V: TRBV10-3
size: -
length: 14
CDR3: CAISTVSAGTEAFF
DNA: TGTGCCATCAGCACCGTCTCGGCGGGCACTGAAGCTTTCTTT

D: -
J: TRBJ1-2
V: TRBV7-9
size: few
length: 13
CDR3: CASSPSEAFGYTF
DNA: TGTGCCAGCAGCCCATCCGAGGCTTTTGGCTACACCTTC

D: -
J: TRBJ2-4
V: TRBV21-1
size: -
length: 17
CDR3: CASSTPGGSDQKNIQYF
DNA: TGTGCCAGCAGCACCCCAGGGGGGTCGGACCAGAAAAACATTCAGTACTTC

D: TRBD1
J: TRBJ1-1
V: TRBV5-4
size: -
length: 15
CDR3: CASSAGTGVGTEAFF
DNA: TGTGCCAGCAGCGCCGGAACAGGGGTCGGCACTGAAGCTTTCTTT

D: -
J: TRBJ2-2
V: TRBV19
size: -
length: 16
CDR3: CASSRAYPTNTGELFF
DNA: TGTGCCAGTAGTAGGGCCTACCCGACGAACACCGGGGAGCTGTTTTTT

D: TRBD2
J: TRBJ2-3
V: TRBV6-5
size: once
length: 16
CDR3: CASSYWTSGGTDTQYF
DNA: TGTGCCAGCAGTTACTGGACTAGCGGGGGCACAGATACGCAGTATTTT

D: TRBD2
J: TRBJ2-3
V: TRBV5-1
size: -
length: 14
CDR3: CASSLIGGADTQYF
DNA: TGCGCCAGCAGCTTGATCGGGGGGGCAGATACGCAGTATTTT